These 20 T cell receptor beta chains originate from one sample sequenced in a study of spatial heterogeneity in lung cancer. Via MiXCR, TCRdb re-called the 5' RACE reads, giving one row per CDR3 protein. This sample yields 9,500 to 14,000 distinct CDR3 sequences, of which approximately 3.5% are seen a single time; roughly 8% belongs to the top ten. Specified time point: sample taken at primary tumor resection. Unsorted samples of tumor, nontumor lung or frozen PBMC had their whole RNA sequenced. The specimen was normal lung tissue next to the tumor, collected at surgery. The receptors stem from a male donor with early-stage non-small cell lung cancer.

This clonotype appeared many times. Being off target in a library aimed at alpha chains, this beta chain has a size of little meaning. The CDR3 region has the DNA TGTGCCAGCAGTCTATGGACAGGGGAAGGCCAAGAGACCCAGTACTTC. Encoded protein: CASSLWTGEGQETQYF. V usage is TRBV6-2 or TRBV6-3 and J usage is TRBJ2-5; 9 bases match TRBD1. Trimming cost V 5 bases and J 1 base; bases outside gene matches: 8. Germline V gene sequence: CDR1 MNHEY, CDR2 SVGEGT. The CDR3 spans 16 residues.

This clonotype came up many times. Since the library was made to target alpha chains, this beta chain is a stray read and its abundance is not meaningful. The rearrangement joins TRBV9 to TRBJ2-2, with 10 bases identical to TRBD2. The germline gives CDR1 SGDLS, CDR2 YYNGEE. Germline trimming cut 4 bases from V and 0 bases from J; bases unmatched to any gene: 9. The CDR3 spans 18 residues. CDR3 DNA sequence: TGTGCCAGCAGCCTTCGAGCGGGAGGGGCTCCGAACACCGGGGAGCTGTTTTTT. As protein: CASSLRAGGAPNTGELFF.

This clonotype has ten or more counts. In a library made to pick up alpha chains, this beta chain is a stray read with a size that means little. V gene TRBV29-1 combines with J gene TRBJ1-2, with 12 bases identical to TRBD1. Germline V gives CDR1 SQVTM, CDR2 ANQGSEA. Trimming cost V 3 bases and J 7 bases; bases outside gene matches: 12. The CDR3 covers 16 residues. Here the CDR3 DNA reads TGCAGCGTTGATGGTGGGGGACAGGGGGCATTAATTGGCTACACCTTC. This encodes CSVDGGGQGALIGYTF.

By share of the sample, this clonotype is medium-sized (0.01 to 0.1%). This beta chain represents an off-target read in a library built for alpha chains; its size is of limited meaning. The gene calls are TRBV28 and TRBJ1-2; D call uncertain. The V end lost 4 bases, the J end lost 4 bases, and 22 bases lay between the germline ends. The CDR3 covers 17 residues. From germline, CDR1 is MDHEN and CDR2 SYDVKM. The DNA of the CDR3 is TGTGCCAGCAGTTCCCCGGCAGTTTCCACGGGAACCTATGGCTACACCTTC. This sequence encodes CASSSPAVSTGTYGYTF.

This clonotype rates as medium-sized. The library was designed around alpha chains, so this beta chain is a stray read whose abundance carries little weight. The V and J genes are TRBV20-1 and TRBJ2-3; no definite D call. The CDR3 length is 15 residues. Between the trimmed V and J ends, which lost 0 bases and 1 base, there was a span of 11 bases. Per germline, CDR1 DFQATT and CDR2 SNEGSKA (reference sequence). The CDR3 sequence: CSAREFLERTDTQYF. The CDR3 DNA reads TGCAGTGCTAGAGAATTCCTCGAACGCACAGATACGCAGTATTTT.

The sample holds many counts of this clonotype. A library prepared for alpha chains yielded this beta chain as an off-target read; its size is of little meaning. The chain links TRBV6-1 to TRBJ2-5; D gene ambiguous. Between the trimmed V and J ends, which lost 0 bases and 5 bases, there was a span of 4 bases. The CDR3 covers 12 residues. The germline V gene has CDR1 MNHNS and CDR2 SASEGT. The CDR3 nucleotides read TGTGCCAGCAGTGAAGCGCTGGAGACCCAGTACTTC. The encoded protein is CASSEALETQYF.

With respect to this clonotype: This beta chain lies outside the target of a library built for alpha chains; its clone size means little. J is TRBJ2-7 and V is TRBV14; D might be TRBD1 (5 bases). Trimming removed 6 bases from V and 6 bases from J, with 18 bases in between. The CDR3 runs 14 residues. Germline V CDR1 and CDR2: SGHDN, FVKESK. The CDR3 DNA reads TGTGCCAGCAGACCTCAGGGAAGCCGTGTCGAGCAGTACTTC. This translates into CASRPQGSRVEQYF.

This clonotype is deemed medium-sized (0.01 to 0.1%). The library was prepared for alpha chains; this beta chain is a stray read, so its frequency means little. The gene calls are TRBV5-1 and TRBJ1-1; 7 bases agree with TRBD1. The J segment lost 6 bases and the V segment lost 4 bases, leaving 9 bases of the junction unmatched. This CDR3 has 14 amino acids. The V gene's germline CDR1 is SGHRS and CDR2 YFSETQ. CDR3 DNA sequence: TGCGCCAGCAGCGTATCGACAGGGTCAGCTGAAGCTTTCTTT. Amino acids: CASSVSTGSAEAFF.

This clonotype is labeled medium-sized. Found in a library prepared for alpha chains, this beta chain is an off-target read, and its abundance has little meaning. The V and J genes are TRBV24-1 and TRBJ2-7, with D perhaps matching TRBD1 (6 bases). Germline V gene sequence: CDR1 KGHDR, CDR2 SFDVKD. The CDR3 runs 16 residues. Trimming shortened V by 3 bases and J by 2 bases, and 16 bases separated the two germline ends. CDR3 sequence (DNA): TGTGCCACCAGTGATGGGCAGGGGCGATCACCCTACGAGCAGTACTTC. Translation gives CATSDGQGRSPYEQYF.

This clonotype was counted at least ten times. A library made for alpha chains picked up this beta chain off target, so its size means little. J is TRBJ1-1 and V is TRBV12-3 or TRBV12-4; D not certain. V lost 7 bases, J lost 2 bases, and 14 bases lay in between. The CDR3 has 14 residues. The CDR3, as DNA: TGTGCCAGCACCACCCGTACACTCAACACTGAAGCTTTCTTT. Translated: CASTTRTLNTEAFF.

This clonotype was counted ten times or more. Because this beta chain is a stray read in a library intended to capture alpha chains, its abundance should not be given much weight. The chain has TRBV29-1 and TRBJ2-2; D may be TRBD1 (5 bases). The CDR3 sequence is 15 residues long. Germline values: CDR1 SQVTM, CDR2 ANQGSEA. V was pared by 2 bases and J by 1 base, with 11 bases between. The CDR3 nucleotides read TGCAGCGTTGAAATTCTAGGGGAGAACACCGGGGAGCTGTTTTTT. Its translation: CSVEILGENTGELFF.

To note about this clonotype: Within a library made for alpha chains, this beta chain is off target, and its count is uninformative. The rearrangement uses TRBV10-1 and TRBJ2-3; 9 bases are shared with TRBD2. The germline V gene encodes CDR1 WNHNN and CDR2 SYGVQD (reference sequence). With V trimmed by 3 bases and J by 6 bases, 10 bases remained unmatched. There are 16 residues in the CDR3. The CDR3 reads CASSDRGGRALDTQYF. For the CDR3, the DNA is TGCGCCAGCAGTGATAGAGGCGGGAGGGCCCTCGATACGCAGTATTTT.

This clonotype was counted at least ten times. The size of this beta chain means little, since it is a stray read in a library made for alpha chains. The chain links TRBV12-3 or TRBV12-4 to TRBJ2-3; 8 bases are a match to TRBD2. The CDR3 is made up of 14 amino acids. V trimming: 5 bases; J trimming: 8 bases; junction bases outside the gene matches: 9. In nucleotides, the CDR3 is TGTGCCAGCAGTCGGGGGGGCGCGCTTGGTACGCAGTATTTT. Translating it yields CASSRGGALGTQYF.

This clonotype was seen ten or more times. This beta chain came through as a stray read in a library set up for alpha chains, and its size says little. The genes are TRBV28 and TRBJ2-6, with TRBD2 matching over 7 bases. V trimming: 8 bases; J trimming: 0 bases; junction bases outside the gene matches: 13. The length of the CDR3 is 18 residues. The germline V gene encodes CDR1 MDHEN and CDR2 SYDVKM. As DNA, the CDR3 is TGTGCCAGCCGCCAGGTCCCGGGGGGAAACTCTGGGGCCAACGTCCTGACTTTC. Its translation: CASRQVPGGNSGANVLTF.

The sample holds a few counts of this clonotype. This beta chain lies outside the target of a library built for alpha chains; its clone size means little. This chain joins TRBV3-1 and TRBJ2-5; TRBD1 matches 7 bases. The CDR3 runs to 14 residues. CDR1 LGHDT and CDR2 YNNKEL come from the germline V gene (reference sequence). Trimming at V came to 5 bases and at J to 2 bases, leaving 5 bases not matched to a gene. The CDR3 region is CASSNRDRQETQYF. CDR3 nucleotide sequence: TGTGCCAGCAGCAACAGGGACAGACAAGAGACCCAGTACTTC.

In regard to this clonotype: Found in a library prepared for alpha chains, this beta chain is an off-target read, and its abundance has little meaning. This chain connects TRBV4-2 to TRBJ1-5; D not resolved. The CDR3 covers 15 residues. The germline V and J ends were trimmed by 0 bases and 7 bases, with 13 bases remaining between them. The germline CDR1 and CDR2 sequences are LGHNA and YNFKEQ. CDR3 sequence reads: CASSQDRVGRQPQHF. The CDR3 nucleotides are TGTGCCAGCAGCCAAGATCGGGTAGGGCGCCAGCCCCAGCATTTT.

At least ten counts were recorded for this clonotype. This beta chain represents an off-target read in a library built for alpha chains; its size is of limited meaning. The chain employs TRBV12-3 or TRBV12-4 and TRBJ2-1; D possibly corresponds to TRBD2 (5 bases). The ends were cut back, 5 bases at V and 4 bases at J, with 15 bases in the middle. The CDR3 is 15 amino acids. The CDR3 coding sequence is TGTGCCAGCAGTGCCGGACTGTCTCAGTACAATGAGCAGTTCTTC. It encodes CASSAGLSQYNEQFF.

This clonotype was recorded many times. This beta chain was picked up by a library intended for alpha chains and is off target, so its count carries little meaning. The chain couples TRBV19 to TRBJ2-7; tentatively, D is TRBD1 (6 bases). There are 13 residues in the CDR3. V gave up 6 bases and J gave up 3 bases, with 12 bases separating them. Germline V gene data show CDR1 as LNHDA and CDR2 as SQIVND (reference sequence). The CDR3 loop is CASSAGTLYEQYF. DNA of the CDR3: TGTGCCAGTAGCGCCGGGACACTCTACGAGCAGTACTTC.

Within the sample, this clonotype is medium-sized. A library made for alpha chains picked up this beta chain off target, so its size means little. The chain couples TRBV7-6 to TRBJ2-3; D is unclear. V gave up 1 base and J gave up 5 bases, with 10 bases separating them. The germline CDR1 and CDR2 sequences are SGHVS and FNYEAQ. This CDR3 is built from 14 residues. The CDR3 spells CASSLDGVLDTQYF. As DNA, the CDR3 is TGTGCCAGCAGCTTAGACGGCGTACTAGATACGCAGTATTTT.

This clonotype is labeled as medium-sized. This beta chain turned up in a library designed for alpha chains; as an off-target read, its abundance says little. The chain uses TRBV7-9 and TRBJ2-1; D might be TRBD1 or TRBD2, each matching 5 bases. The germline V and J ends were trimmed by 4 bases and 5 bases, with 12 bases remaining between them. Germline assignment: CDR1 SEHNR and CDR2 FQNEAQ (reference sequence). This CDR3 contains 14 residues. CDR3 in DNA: TGTGCCAGCAGCTATTTGGGACGGGACAATGAGCAGTTCTTC. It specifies CASSYLGRDNEQFF.